This TCR beta chain came from a study of cytomegalovirus exposure and HLA in healthy donors. Study as a whole: Approximately 190 million T cells yielded 100 million or so unique TCR beta sequences, as an earlier analysis found.

The CDR3 has 13 residues. The germline V gene has CDR1 MNHNY and CDR2 SVGAGI (reference sequence). V dropped 4 bases and J dropped 4; count of bases not matched to a gene: 3. The PCR contained 60 Vbeta and 13 Jbeta primers. Clones were read by immunoSEQ multiplex PCR, and TCRdb kept only the in-frame ones, dropping some. The table includes about 170,000 clones, 65% to 90% detected once. What was sequenced was PBMCs. V gene TRBV6-6 combines with J gene TRBJ1-2, with 7 positions matching TRBD1. The receptor comes from a male donor in good health and CMV-seronegative. For the CDR3, the DNA is TGTGCCAGCAGTTCGGACAGGATCTATGGCTACACCTTC. Translating gives CASSSDRIYGYTF.